Presented here are 15 T cell receptor beta chains from one specimen sequenced in a study of blood T cell repertoires in COVID-19. Clones were sequenced by immunoSEQ multiplex PCR, and TCRdb holds only the in-frame ones, with some missing. The table has roughly 230,000 clones, around 82% seen once. Sequencing was carried out using peripheral blood. Receptor source: a woman of 80 years or more with acute or convalescent COVID-19.

The chain couples TRBV19 to TRBJ2-1; D possibly corresponds to TRBD1 (6 bases). V lost 3 bases to trimming and J lost 0 bases, with 18 bases between them. The CDR3 spans 18 residues. Germline V CDR1 and CDR2: LNHDA, SQIVND (reference sequence). The CDR3 nucleotides read TGTGCCAGTAGTATTAGAAGGACAGCCTCCGACTCCTACAATGAGCAGTTCTTC. It yields the protein CASSIRRTASDSYNEQFF.

In its sample, this clone was seen a few times. The CDR3 region has the DNA TGTGCCAGCAAACAGGGGATGAACACTGAAGCTTTCTTT. Translating it yields CASKQGMNTEAFF. The J gene is TRBJ1-1, the V gene TRBV5-5, with TRBD1 matching over 7 bases. The junction had 2 bases not matched to a gene; V was cut back by 6 bases and J by 0 bases. The CDR3 extends over 13 amino acids. Germline CDR1 SGHKS, CDR2 YYEKEE (reference sequence).

This clone showed up just a few times. V gene TRBV11-2 combines with J gene TRBJ1-2, with D uncertain. There are 12 residues in the CDR3. Trimming stripped 5 bases from V and 8 bases from J, with 12 bases between. Germline V gene lookup returns CDR1 SGHAT and CDR2 FQNNGV. Here the CDR3 DNA reads TGTGCCAGCAGCCACCTTCAGGAAGGCTACACCTTC. Residues: CASSHLQEGYTF.

This clone was detected a few times. V is TRBV6-1 and J is TRBJ2-3, with D maybe TRBD2 (5 bases). Germline CDR1 MNHNS, CDR2 SASEGT. CDR3 length: 18 residues. Trimming shortened V by 1 base and J by 2 bases, and 19 bases separated the two germline ends. CDR3 loop: CASSEGRASRGSTDTQYF. As DNA, the CDR3 is TGTGCCAGCAGTGAAGGCAGAGCATCGCGAGGGTCCACAGATACGCAGTATTTT.

This clone was picked up a small number of times. This chain joins TRBV30 and TRBJ1-1; D is unresolved. The CDR3 runs to 12 residues. Germline lookup yields CDR1 GTSNPN and CDR2 SVGIG (reference sequence). Trimming removed 4 bases at V and 7 bases at J, with 13 bases between. CDR3 DNA sequence: TGTGCCTGGATGACCGGGATAAGTGAAGCTTTCTTT. Residues: CAWMTGISEAFF.

This clone was recorded only once. The J gene is TRBJ1-3, the V gene TRBV18; 9 bases match TRBD1. Looked up from germline, CDR1 is KGHSH and CDR2 is LQKENI. The junction had 3 bases not matched to a gene; V was cut back by 3 bases and J by 3 bases. The CDR3 has 15 amino acids. CDR3 sequence reads: CASSPGTGHGNTIYF. As DNA, the CDR3 is TGTGCCAGCTCACCCGGGACAGGGCATGGAAACACCATATATTTT.

The chain uses TRBV3-1 (or the pseudogene TRBV3-2) and TRBJ2-1; 7 bases map to TRBD1. CDR3 length: 15 residues. Germline V gives CDR1 LGHDT, CDR2 YNNKEL (reference sequence). The J segment lost 7 bases and the V segment lost 4 bases, leaving 10 bases of the junction unmatched. CDR3 bases: TGTGCCAGCAGCCCCAGACAGGGTACGGGAAATGAGCAGTTCTTC. Protein product: CASSPRQGTGNEQFF.

This clone occurred many times. The chain carries TRBV4-1 and TRBJ1-4; a possible D gene is TRBD1 (5 bases). The V gene's germline CDR1 is MGHRA and CDR2 YSYEKL. This CDR3 spans 15 amino acids. V was clipped by 0 bases and J by 6 bases, with 11 bases between them. In nucleotides, the CDR3 is TGCGCCAGCAGCCAAGATTCGGGGGTGTATGAAAAACTGTTTTTT. It yields the protein CASSQDSGVYEKLFF.

The rearrangement joins TRBV7-2 to TRBJ1-3; 9 bases match TRBD1. Germline assignment: CDR1 SGHTA and CDR2 FQGNSA. The length of the CDR3 is 14 residues. V shed 3 bases, J shed 5 bases, and the junction held 2 bases outside the gene matches. The CDR3 nucleotides are TGTGCCAGCAGCTTGGGACAGGGCAGAAACACCATATATTTT. It is translated as CASSLGQGRNTIYF.

The chain joins TRBV3-1 (or the pseudogene TRBV3-2) to TRBJ1-2, with 9 bases lining up with TRBD1. CDR1 is LGHDT, CDR2 YNNKEL, per germline (reference sequence). V lost 1 base, J lost 6 bases, and 9 bases stayed unmatched. The CDR3 sequence is 16 residues long. The CDR3 DNA is TGTGCCAGCAGCCAAGGGTTCGGACAGGGGCAGCATGGCTACACCTTC. Translating it yields CASSQGFGQGQHGYTF.

The chain has TRBV5-4 and TRBJ1-2, with 8 bases identical to TRBD1. J was trimmed by 4 bases and V by 7 bases; bases with no gene match: 6. This CDR3 comprises 13 residues. Germline loops: CDR1 SGHNT, CDR2 YYREEE (reference sequence). The CDR3 DNA reads as TGTGCCAGCGGCCCAGGGGGCGGCTATGGCTACACCTTC. Protein product: CASGPGGGYGYTF.

The chain uses TRBV6-1 and TRBJ1-6; D gene unclear. Germline loops: CDR1 MNHNS, CDR2 SASEGT. V was pared by 2 bases and J by 7 bases, with 6 bases between. The CDR3 runs 13 residues. CDR3 protein: CASSESGNSPLHF. In DNA, the CDR3 is TGTGCCAGCAGTGAAAGCGGCAATTCACCCCTCCACTTT.

This sequence joins TRBV5-6 and TRBJ1-4, with TRBD1 as a possible D gene (5 bases). Between the trimmed V and J ends, which lost 4 bases and 0 bases, there was a span of 16 bases. This CDR3 spans 17 amino acids. The germline CDR1 and CDR2 sequences are SGHDT and YYEEEE. Here the CDR3 reads CASSNAQLRATNEKLFF. Here the CDR3 DNA reads TGTGCCAGCAGCAACGCGCAGCTCAGGGCAACTAATGAAAAACTGTTTTTT.

For the CDR3, the DNA is TGTGCCAGCAGCTTACGGGGAAATAATGAAAAACTGTTTTTT. Its protein product is CASSLRGNNEKLFF. This chain uses TRBV11-2 with TRBJ1-4; no reliable D call. CDR3 length: 14 residues. Trimming shortened V by 2 bases and J by 4 bases, and 8 bases separated the two germline ends. Germline V gives CDR1 SGHAT, CDR2 FQNNGV.

The rearrangement uses TRBV7-9 and TRBJ1-3; D is possibly TRBD1 (5 bases). CDR3 length: 15 residues. Germline V gene lookup returns CDR1 SEHNR and CDR2 FQNEAQ (reference sequence). The V end lost 5 bases, the J end lost 4 bases, and 15 bases lay between the germline ends. CDR3 nucleotides: TGTGCCAGCAGCCTCGACAGCACGAGGGGAAACACCATATATTTT. It yields the protein CASSLDSTRGNTIYF.